The 10 T cell receptor beta chains listed next were all sequenced from one sample in a study of beta chain features in type 1 diabetes. Study-wide results and limits: Type 1 diabetes patients had moderately but significantly shorter TCRB CDR3s in all four CD4+ subsets.

All of the isolated RNA was reverse transcribed, so expressed TCRB transcripts were sequenced. The method was immunoSEQ multiplex PCR; TCRdb's version includes in-frame clones alone and lacks a portion of them. The sample comprises about 280,000 clones, 15% of which are singletons, and about 0.014% rests with the top ten. Which antigens these TCRs recognize remains unknown. Sequencing was done on a sample of naive CD4+ T cells from blood. Receptor source: a man aged 18 to 29 with type 1 diabetes.

This clone was observed a few times. V usage is TRBV11-2 and J usage is TRBJ2-7; 7 positions match TRBD1. V lost 4 bases, J lost 4 bases, and 19 bases stayed unmatched. Germline V gene data show CDR1 as SGHAT and CDR2 as FQNNGV. The CDR3 consists of 18 residues. The CDR3 DNA reads as TGTGCCAGCAGCTCCCTAAGGCGACGGGACAGCACAGGATACGAGCAGTACTTC. Translating gives CASSSLRRRDSTGYEQYF.

The table lists this clone with a few counts. V usage is TRBV4-1 and J usage is TRBJ2-1, with TRBD1 matching over 10 bases. There are 13 residues in the CDR3. Germline trimming cut 6 bases from V and 4 bases from J; bases unmatched to any gene: 0. Germline V gene data show CDR1 as MGHRA and CDR2 as YSYEKL. CDR3 sequence: CASRGQGYNEQFF. Written as DNA, the CDR3 is TGCGCCAGCAGGGGACAGGGGTACAATGAGCAGTTCTTC.

This clone was recorded a few times. This chain joins TRBV29-1 and TRBJ1-2; TRBD1 is a possible D gene (6 bases). This CDR3 contains 11 residues. V was shortened by 8 bases and J by 8 bases, with 15 bases between the two germline ends. Germline V CDR1 and CDR2: SQVTM, ANQGSEA. CDR3 DNA sequence: TGCAGCTTGGGGACATTGGGGGGCTACACCTTC. Translation: CSLGTLGGYTF.

This clone came up a few times. This chain links TRBV29-1 with TRBJ1-2; TRBD1 aligns across 11 bases. Per germline, CDR1 SQVTM and CDR2 ANQGSEA. The CDR3 has 16 residues. V was clipped by 3 bases and J by 4 bases; unmatched bases: 10. CDR3 nucleotide sequence: TGCAGCGTTGAGTCAATTACCGGGACAGGGGGCTATGGCTACACCTTC. It translates to CSVESITGTGGYGYTF. The full variable domain, completed using reference TRBV29-1 and TRBJ1-2, is SAVISQKPSRDICQRGTSLTIQCQVDSQVTMMFWYRQQPGQSLTLIATANQGSEATYESGFVIDKFPISRPNLTFSTLTVSNMSPEDSSIYLCSVESITGTGGYGYTFGSGTRLTVV.

This chain joins TRBV28 and TRBJ1-1; D is undetermined. CDR3 length equals 14 residues. Trimming took off 4 bases at V and 1 base at J, with 10 bases between the two ends. Germline V CDR1 and CDR2: MDHEN, SYDVKM. CDR3 nucleotide sequence: TGTGCCAGCAGTTCAGGACTTGGGAACACTGAAGCTTTCTTT. Protein sequence: CASSSGLGNTEAFF.

This clone has only a few counts. This chain links TRBV20-1 with TRBJ2-1; no reliable D call. The CDR3 consists of 11 residues. Per germline, CDR1 DFQATT and CDR2 SNEGSKA (reference sequence). Between the trimmed V and J ends, which lost 4 bases and 9 bases, there was a span of 10 bases. In nucleotides, the CDR3 is TGCAGTGCTATAACAGAGTTTGAGCAGTTCTTC. Amino acids: CSAITEFEQFF.

This clone turned up a few times. The J gene is TRBJ1-5, the V gene TRBV18; 9 bases agree with TRBD1. V trimming: 6 bases; J trimming: 7 bases; junction bases outside the gene matches: 4. From germline, CDR1 is KGHSH and CDR2 LQKENI. The CDR3 length is 13 residues. In nucleotides, the CDR3 is TGTGCCAGCTCCCTGGACAGGGGCCAGCCCCAGCATTTT. Residues: CASSLDRGQPQHF.

This clone was seen a few times. The rearrangement uses TRBV5-4 and TRBJ2-1; 7 positions match TRBD2. The J segment lost 4 bases and the V segment lost 1 base, leaving 8 bases of the junction unmatched. The CDR3 has 16 amino acids. CDR1 and CDR2 from the germline V gene are SGHNT and YYREEE (reference sequence). The CDR3 bases are TGTGCCAGCAGCTTGAGGACTAGGAATAATTACAATGAGCAGTTCTTC. Encoded protein: CASSLRTRNNYNEQFF.

The chain couples TRBV4-3 to TRBJ1-5, with 8 bases matching TRBD1. The CDR3 is 14 amino acids. V was clipped by 4 bases and J by 4 bases; unmatched bases: 3. CDR1 is LGHNA and CDR2 is YSLEER in the germline V gene. The chain's CDR3 is CASSPGQENQPQHF. The CDR3 bases are TGCGCCAGCAGCCCGGGACAGGAGAATCAGCCCCAGCATTTT.

The CDR3 nucleotides read TGTGCCTGGAGTGCAGGGGACAATCAGCCCCAGCATTTT. As protein: CAWSAGDNQPQHF. The chain combines TRBV30 with TRBJ1-5; maybe TRBD1 (6 bases). Trimming cost V 1 base and J 3 bases, with 7 bases left between them. Germline-derived CDR1 and CDR2 are GTSNPN and SVGIG (reference sequence). This CDR3 has 13 amino acids.